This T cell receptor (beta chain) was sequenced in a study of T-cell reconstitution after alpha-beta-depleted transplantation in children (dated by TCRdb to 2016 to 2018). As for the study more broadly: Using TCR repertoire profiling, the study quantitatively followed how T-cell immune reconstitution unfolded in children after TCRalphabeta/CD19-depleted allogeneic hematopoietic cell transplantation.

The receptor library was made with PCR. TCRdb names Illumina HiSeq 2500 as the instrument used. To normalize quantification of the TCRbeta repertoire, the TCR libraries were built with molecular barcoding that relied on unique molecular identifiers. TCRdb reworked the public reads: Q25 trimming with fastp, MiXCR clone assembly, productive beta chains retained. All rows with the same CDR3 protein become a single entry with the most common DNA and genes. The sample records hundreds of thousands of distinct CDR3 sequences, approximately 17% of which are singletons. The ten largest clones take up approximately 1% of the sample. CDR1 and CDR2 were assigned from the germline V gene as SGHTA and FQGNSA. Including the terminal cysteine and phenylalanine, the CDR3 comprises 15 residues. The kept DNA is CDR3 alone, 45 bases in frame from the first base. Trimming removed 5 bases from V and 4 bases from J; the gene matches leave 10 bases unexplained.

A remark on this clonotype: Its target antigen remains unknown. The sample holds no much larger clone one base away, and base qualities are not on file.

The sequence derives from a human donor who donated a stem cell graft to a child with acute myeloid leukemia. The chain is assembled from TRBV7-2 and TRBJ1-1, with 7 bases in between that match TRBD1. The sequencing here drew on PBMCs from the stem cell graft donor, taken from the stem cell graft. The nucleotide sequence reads TGTGCCAGCAGCCGAGAGGGGGCAGGGACCACTGAAGCTTTCTTT. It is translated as CASSREGAGTTEAFF.